This T cell receptor beta chain was recorded in a study of beta chain features in type 1 diabetes. The authors reverse transcribed all of the isolated RNA, so sequencing captured expressed TCRB transcripts. Some clones are missing from TCRdb's copy, which holds only in-frame ones; the method was immunoSEQ multiplex PCR. The sample includes about 150,000 clones, 6% to 9% of them seen just once. There are many counts of this clone. Antigen specificity is unknown. Study results and limitations: PCR might show a preference for shorter templates, equally across patients and controls. A closer apparent resemblance between naive, central memory and Treg TCRB repertoires was seen in patients than in healthy donors. In all four CD4+ subsets, TCRB CDR3 length was significantly, moderately reduced in type 1 diabetes. A pattern of fewer insertions and more deletions at VDJ junctions was seen in type 1 diabetes patients.

This CDR3 region has 15 residues. Germline V gene sequence: CDR1 SGHAT, CDR2 FQNNGV. The V gene lost 1 base and the J gene lost 5 bases, with 11 bases spanning the gap. The chain employs TRBV11-2 and TRBJ2-2; a possible D gene is TRBD1 (6 bases). Material for sequencing was central memory CD4+ T cells from blood. The sequence came from a man aged 18-30 years with type 1 diabetes. The CDR3 coding sequence is TGTGCCAGCAGCTTAGTGGTAGGGGGAACCGGGGAGCTGTTTTTT. It specifies CASSLVVGGTGELFF.